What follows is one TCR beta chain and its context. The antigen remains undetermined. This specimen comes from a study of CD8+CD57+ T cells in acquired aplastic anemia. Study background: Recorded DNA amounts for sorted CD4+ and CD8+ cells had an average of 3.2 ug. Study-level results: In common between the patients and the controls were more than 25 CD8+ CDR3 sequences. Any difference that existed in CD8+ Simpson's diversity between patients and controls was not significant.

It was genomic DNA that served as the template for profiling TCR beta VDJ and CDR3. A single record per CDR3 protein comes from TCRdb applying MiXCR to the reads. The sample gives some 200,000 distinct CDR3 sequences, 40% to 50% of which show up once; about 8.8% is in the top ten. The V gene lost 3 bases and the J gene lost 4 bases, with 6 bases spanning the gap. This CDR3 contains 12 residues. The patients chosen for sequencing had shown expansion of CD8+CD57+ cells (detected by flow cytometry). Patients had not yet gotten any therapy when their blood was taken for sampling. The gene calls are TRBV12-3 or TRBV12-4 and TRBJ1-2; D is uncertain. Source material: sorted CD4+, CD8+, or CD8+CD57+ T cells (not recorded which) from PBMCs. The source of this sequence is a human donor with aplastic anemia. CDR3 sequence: CASSFTAYGYTF. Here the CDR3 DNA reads TGTGCCAGCAGTTTTACAGCCTATGGCTACACCTTC.